These T cell receptor beta chains were read from a single sample in a study of OX40 agonist ivuxolimab in advanced cancers. Only in-frame clones appear in the TCRdb table, and some are missing; sequencing was by immunoSEQ multiplex PCR. Of approximately 44,000 clones listed, 65% to 90% are singletons. Sequenced here: CD4+ or CD8+ T cells sorted from blood, sampled in a trial of the OX40 agonist ivuxolimab. These receptors were collected from an adult with an advanced solid tumor such as melanoma, head and neck, liver or kidney cancer. Both conserved end residues are trimmed from each CDR3. Fields, in order: CDR3 length, V gene, CDR3 protein.

len: 9; v_gene: TRBV19; CDR3aa: ASNDRFGAF
len: 9; v_gene: TRBV7-2; CDR3aa: ASSGNTEAF
len: 9; v_gene: TRBV6-5; CDR3aa: ASSYMYEQY
len: 12; v_gene: TRBV4-2; CDR3aa: ASSQQGEWDEQY
len: 14; v_gene: TRBV10-3; CDR3aa: AISDPRAGPVIGAF
len: 12; v_gene: TRBV11-3; CDR3aa: ASSARDRNTEAF
len: 16; v_gene: TRBV9; CDR3aa: ASSLRPASGAFSDTQY
len: 13; v_gene: TRBV9; CDR3aa: ASSVDGGLGDEQF
len: 13; v_gene: TRBV19; CDR3aa: ASSIGGINNQPQH
len: 12; v_gene: TRBV7-6; CDR3aa: ASSLGHKDYGYT
len: 12; v_gene: TRBV11-2; CDR3aa: ASSLTGTADTQY
len: 11; v_gene: TRBV7-9; CDR3aa: ASGTTYTNEQF
len: 13; v_gene: TRBV13; CDR3aa: ASSPRQGPSAEAF
len: 13; v_gene: TRBV6-5; CDR3aa: ASSYSTRFDSPLH
len: 12; v_gene: TRBV27; CDR3aa: ASSSNRNNEKLF
len: 15; v_gene: TRBV27; CDR3aa: ASSPRFPGSRSHEQF
len: 13; v_gene: TRBV5-1; CDR3aa: ASSLTGVSNQPQH
len: 17; v_gene: TRBV9; CDR3aa: ASSVGRPPSLWSYNEQF
len: 10; v_gene: TRBV6-8; CDR3aa: ASSGGWNEQY
len: 13; v_gene: TRBV7-3; CDR3aa: ASSFPGTSDYEQY
len: 14; v_gene: TRBV5-5; CDR3aa: ASSLGQGPLVYEQY
len: 11; v_gene: TRBV5-4; CDR3aa: ASSLMVNTEAF
len: 13; v_gene: TRBV15; CDR3aa: ATSRDTGGPRGYT
len: 11; v_gene: TRBV6-5; CDR3aa: ASSEVGHYEQY
len: 12; v_gene: TRBV4-2; CDR3aa: ASSQVAAGNTIY
len: 12; v_gene: TRBV6-5; CDR3aa: ASTLGRAGNTIY
len: 11; v_gene: TRBV9; CDR3aa: ASSVGDPDTQY
len: 9; v_gene: TRBV7-9; CDR3aa: ASTQGLGAF
len: 10; v_gene: TRBV5-5; CDR3aa: ASSLGAGTEF
len: 9; v_gene: TRBV7-2; CDR3aa: ASSSSALQY
len: 14; v_gene: TRBV2; CDR3aa: ASSPKGGGAKNIQY
len: 12; v_gene: TRBV28; CDR3aa: ASRVGALTDTQY
len: 12; v_gene: TRBV10-3; CDR3aa: AISEGVKGNEQF